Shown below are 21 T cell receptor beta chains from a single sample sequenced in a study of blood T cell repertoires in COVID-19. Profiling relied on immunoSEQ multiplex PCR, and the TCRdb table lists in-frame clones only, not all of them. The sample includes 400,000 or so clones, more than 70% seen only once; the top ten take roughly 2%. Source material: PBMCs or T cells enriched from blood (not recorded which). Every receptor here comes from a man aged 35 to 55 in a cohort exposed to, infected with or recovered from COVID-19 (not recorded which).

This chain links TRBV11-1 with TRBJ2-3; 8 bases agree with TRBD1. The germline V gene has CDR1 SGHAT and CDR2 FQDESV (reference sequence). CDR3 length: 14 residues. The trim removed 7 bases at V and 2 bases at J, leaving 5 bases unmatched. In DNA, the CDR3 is TGTGCCAGCAACCAGGGGGCAGTCACAGATACGCAGTATTTT. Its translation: CASNQGAVTDTQYF.

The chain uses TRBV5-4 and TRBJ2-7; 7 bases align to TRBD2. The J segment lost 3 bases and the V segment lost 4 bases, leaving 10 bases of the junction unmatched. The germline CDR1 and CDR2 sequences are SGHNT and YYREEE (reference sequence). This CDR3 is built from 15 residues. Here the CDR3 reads CASSPNPGGIYEQYF. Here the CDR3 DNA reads TGTGCCAGCAGCCCGAATCCGGGAGGAATCTACGAGCAGTACTTC.

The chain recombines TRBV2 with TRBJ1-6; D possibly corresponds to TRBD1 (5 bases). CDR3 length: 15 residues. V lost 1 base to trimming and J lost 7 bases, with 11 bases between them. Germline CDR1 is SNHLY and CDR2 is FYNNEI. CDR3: CASSEGIQGNSPLHF. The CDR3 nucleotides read TGTGCCAGCAGTGAAGGTATTCAGGGAAATTCACCCCTCCACTTT.

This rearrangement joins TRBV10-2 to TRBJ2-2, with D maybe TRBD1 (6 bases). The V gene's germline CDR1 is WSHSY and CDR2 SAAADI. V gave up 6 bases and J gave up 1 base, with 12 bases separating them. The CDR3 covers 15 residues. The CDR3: CASRVGTLNTGELFF. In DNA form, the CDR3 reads TGCGCCAGCAGAGTAGGGACACTGAACACCGGGGAGCTGTTTTTT.

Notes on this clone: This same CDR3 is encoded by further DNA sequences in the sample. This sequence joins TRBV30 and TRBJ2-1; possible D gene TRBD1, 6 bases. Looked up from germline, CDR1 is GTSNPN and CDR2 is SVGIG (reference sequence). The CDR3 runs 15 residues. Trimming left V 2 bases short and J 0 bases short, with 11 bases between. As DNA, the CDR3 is TGTGCCTGGAGTAGGGGGACCAGCTCCTACAATGAGCAGTTCTTC. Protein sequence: CAWSRGTSSYNEQFF.

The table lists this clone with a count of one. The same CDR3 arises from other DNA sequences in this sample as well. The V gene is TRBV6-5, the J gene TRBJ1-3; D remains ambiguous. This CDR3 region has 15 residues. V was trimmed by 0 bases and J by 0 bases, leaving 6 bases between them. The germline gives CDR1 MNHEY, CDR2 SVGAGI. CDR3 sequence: CASSYSPGSGNTIYF. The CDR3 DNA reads TGTGCCAGCAGTTACTCGCCGGGCTCTGGAAACACCATATATTTT.

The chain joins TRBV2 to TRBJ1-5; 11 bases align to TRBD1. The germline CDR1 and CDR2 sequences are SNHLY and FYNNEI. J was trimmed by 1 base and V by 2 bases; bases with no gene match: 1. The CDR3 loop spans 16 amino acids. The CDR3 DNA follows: TGTGCCAGCAGTGAAAGGGACAGGGGGAGCAATCAGCCCCAGCATTTT. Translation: CASSERDRGSNQPQHF. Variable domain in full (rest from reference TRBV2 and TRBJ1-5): EPEVTQTPSHQVTQMGQEVILRCVPISNHLYFYWYRQILGQKVEFLVSFYNNEISEKSEIFDDQFSVERPDGSNFTLKIRSTKLEDSAMYFCASSERDRGSNQPQHFGDGTRLSIL.

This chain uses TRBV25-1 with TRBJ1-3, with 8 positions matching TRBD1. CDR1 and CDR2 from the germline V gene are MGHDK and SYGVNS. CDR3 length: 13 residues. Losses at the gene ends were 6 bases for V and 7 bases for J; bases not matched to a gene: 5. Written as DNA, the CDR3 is TGTGCCAGCAGGGACAGGGATAAGAACACCATATATTTT. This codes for CASRDRDKNTIYF.

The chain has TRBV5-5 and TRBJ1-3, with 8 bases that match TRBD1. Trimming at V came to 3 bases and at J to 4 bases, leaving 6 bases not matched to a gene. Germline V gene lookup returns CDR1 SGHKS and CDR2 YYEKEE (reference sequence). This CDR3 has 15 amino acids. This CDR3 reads CASSSTGAEGNTIYF. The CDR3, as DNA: TGTGCCAGCAGCTCGACAGGGGCGGAAGGAAACACCATATATTTT.

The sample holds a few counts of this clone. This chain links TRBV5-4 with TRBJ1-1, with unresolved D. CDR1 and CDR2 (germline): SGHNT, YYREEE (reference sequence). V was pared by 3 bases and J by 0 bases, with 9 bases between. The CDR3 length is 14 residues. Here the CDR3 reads CASSSGSLNTEAFF. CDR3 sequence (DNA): TGTGCCAGCAGCTCGGGTTCCCTGAACACTGAAGCTTTCTTT.

Here the CDR3 reads CASSEDRGNQPQHF. CDR3 bases: TGTGCCAGCAGTGAAGACAGGGGGAATCAGCCCCAGCATTTT. The rearrangement joins TRBV2 to TRBJ1-5; 8 bases fit TRBD1. The CDR3 contains 14 residues. The germline V gene encodes CDR1 SNHLY and CDR2 FYNNEI. J lost 4 bases, V lost 1 base, and 0 bases had no gene match.

The CDR3 DNA reads as TGTGCCAGCAGCTTAGAGACGACAGGGACTGGTGGCTACACCTTC. It translates to CASSLETTGTGGYTF. V usage is TRBV7-9 and J usage is TRBJ1-2; TRBD1 aligns across 7 bases. V lost 1 base and J lost 7; bases outside the gene matches: 9. The CDR3 totals 15 residues. The V gene's germline CDR1 is SEHNR and CDR2 FQNEAQ (reference sequence).

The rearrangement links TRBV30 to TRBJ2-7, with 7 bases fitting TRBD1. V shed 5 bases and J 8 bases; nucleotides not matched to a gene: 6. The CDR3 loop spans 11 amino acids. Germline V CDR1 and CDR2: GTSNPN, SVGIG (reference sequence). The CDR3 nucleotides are TGTGCCTGGGGGACAGTGCGGCAGCAGTACTTC. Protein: CAWGTVRQQYF.

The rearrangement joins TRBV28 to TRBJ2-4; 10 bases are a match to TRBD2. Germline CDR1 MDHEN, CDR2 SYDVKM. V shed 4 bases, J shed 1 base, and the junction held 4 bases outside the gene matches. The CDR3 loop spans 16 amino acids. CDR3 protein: CASSSFSGRAKNIQYF. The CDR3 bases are TGTGCCAGCAGTTCGTTTAGCGGGAGGGCCAAAAACATTCAGTACTTC.

The CDR3 DNA sequence: TGTGCCATTCCGGGACACCTGAACACTGAAGCTTTCTTT. Encoded protein: CAIPGHLNTEAFF. The V and J genes are TRBV6-5 and TRBJ1-1; tentatively, D is TRBD1 (6 bases). The germline V gene has CDR1 MNHEY and CDR2 SVGAGI. CDR3 length equals 13 residues. V shed 10 bases and J shed 0 bases, with 12 bases lying between them.

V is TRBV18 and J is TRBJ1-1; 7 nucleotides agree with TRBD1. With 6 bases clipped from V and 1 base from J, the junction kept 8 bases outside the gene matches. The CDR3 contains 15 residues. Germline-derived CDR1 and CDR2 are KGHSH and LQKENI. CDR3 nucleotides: TGTGCCAGCTCCCAAACGACAGGGACGAACACTGAAGCTTTCTTT. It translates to CASSQTTGTNTEAFF.

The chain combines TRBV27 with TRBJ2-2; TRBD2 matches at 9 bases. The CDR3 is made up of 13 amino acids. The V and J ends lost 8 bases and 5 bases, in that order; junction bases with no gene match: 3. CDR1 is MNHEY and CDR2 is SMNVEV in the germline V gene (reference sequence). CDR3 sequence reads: CASRLAGTGELFF. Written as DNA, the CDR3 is TGTGCCAGCCGCCTAGCGGGAACCGGGGAGCTGTTTTTT.

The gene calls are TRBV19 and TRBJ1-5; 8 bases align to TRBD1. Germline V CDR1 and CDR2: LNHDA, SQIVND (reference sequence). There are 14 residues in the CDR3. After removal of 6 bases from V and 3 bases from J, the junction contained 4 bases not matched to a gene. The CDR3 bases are TGTGCCAGTAGCCTACAGGGGGACAATCAGCCCCAGCATTTT. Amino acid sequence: CASSLQGDNQPQHF.

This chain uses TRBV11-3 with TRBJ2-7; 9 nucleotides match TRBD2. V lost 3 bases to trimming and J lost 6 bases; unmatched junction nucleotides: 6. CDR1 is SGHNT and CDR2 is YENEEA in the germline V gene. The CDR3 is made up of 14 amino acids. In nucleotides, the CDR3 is TGTGCCAGCAGCTTGATAGGACTAGCGACCGAGCAGTACTTC. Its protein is CASSLIGLATEQYF.

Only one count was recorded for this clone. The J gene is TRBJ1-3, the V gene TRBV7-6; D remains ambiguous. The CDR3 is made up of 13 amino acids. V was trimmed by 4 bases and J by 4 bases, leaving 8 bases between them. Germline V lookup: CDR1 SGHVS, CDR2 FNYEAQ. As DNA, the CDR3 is TGTGCCAGCAGCTCGGGTCCCGGAAACACCATATATTTT. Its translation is CASSSGPGNTIYF.

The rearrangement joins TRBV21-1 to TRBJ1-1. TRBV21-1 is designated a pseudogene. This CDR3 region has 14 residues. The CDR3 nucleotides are TGTGCCAGCAGCAAAGGGGTCGCGGGGACTGAAGCTTTCTTT. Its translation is CASSKGVAGTEAFF.